This TCR beta chain was sequenced for a study of OX40 agonist ivuxolimab in advanced cancers. The CDR3 is 14 residues long. V lost 5 bases and J lost 6, with 14 bases in between. Per the germline V gene, CDR1 is SGHDN and CDR2 is FVKESK. The repertoire was sequenced with immunoSEQ multiplex PCR; TCRdb's copy has only in-frame clones and lacks some. This sample has about 93,000 clones, with roughly 89% found just once. The TCR sequence derives from an adult with an advanced solid tumor such as melanoma, head and neck, liver or kidney cancer. This sequence joins TRBV14 and TRBJ2-1; maybe TRBD1 (6 bases). This material consisted of CD4+ or CD8+ T cells sorted from blood, taken in a trial of the OX40 agonist ivuxolimab. In nucleotides, the CDR3 is TGTGCCAGCAGCAAAACAGGGTACGCCAATGAGCAGTTCTTC. Translation gives CASSKTGYANEQFF.